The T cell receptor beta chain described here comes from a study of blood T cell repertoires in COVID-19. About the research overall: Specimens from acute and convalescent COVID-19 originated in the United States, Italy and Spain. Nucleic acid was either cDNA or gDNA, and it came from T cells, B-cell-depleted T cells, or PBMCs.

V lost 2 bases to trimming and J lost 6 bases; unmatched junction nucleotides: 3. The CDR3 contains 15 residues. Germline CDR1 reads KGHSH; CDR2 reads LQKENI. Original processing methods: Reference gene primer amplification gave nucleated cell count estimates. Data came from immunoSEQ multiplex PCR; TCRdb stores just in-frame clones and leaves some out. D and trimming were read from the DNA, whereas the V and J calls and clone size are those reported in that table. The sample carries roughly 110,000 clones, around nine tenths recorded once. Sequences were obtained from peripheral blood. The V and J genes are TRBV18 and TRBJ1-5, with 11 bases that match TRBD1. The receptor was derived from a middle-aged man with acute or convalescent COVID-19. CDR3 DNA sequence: TGTGCCAGCTCACCAGGGACAGGGGGATTTCAGCCCCAGCATTTT. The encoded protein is CASSPGTGGFQPQHF.